The 12 T cell receptor beta chains below come from one sample, sequenced in a study of T cell changes during pregnancy in multiple sclerosis. Clones were read by immunoSEQ multiplex PCR, and TCRdb kept only the in-frame ones, dropping some. The sample records some 100,000 clones, approximately 94% being singletons. The sample here was peripheral blood, taken before pregnancy. These receptors originate from a female donor with multiple sclerosis, enrolled in a pregnancy study.

The V gene is TRBV9, the J gene TRBJ1-2; D is possibly TRBD1 (6 bases). Germline CDR1 reads SGDLS; CDR2 reads YYNGEE. CDR3 length equals 15 residues. The V end lost 1 base, the J end lost 4 bases, and 14 bases lay between the germline ends. The CDR3 is CASSVRAGQLYGYTF. The CDR3 region has the DNA TGTGCCAGCAGCGTACGCGCCGGACAGCTCTATGGCTACACCTTC.

The chain employs TRBV6-5 and TRBJ2-5; D might be TRBD1 (6 bases). With 0 bases removed from V and 4 bases from J, the gap between germline ends came to 9 bases. The CDR3 covers 14 residues. The V gene's germline CDR1 is MNHEY and CDR2 SVGAGI. CDR3 bases: TGTGCCAGCAGTTACTCGGGCAGGGGAGAGACCCAGTACTTC. As protein: CASSYSGRGETQYF.

The rearrangement links TRBV7-3 to TRBJ2-1, with 12 positions matching TRBD2. Germline V gives CDR1 SGHTA, CDR2 FQGTGA. With V trimmed by 1 base and J by 3 bases, 13 bases remained unmatched. There are 20 residues in the CDR3. The chain's CDR3 is CASSLSPLAGGSFNYNEQFF. As DNA, the CDR3 is TGTGCCAGCAGCTTAAGCCCTCTAGCGGGAGGGTCTTTTAACTACAATGAGCAGTTCTTC.

The chain uses TRBV28 and TRBJ1-5; D may be TRBD1 (5 bases). CDR3 size: 14 residues. Germline CDR1 reads MDHEN; CDR2 reads SYDVKM. V was clipped by 8 bases and J by 0 bases, with 11 bases between them. CDR3 amino acids: CASHGTDSNQPQHF. In DNA, the CDR3 is TGTGCCAGCCACGGGACTGATAGCAATCAGCCCCAGCATTTT.

The V and J genes are TRBV13 and TRBJ2-5; 7 bases line up with TRBD1. The junction had 10 bases not matched to a gene; V was cut back by 5 bases and J by 4 bases. There are 15 residues in the CDR3. Germline V CDR1 and CDR2: PRHDT, FYEKMQ (reference sequence). The CDR3 DNA is TGTGCCAGCAGCCCCAATAGAAACAGGGGAGAGACCCAGTACTTC. This encodes CASSPNRNRGETQYF.

CDR3 loop: CASSPQGSGGYTDTQYF. Written as DNA, the CDR3 is TGCGCCAGCAGTCCCCAAGGGTCGGGAGGATACACAGATACGCAGTATTTT. The chain couples TRBV5-1 to TRBJ2-3, with 7 bases that match TRBD2. Looked up from germline, CDR1 is SGHRS and CDR2 is YFSETQ. J lost 2 bases, V lost 5 bases, and 14 bases had no gene match. This CDR3 comprises 17 residues. Full variable domain (remainder filled in from reference TRBV5-1 and TRBJ2-3): KAGVTQTPRYLIKTRGQQVTLSCSPISGHRSVSWYQQTPGQGLQFLFEYFSETQRNKGNFPGRFSGRQFSNSRSEMNVSTLELGDSALYLCASSPQGSGGYTDTQYFGPGTRLTVL.

V and J are TRBV5-8 and TRBJ2-7; 8 bases line up with TRBD2. This CDR3 comprises 15 residues. The V gene's germline CDR1 is SGHTS and CDR2 YDEGEE. J gave up 3 bases and V 4 bases, and 9 bases lay outside the gene matches. Written as DNA, the CDR3 is TGTGCCAGCAGCCCTCGGGGGGGGCAGCTCTACGAGCAGTACTTC. It codes for CASSPRGGQLYEQYF.

The chain joins TRBV18 to TRBJ2-7; D is perhaps TRBD1 (6 bases). CDR3 length: 15 residues. Trimming removed 6 bases at V and 3 bases at J, with 18 bases between. CDR1 KGHSH and CDR2 LQKENI come from the germline V gene. The chain's CDR3 is CASSPVQGSYYEQYF. The CDR3, as DNA: TGTGCCAGCTCTCCCGTACAGGGATCGTACTACGAGCAGTACTTC.

The genes are TRBV27 and TRBJ2-3, with 9 bases matching TRBD2. V lost 8 bases to trimming and J lost 4 bases; unmatched junction nucleotides: 13. Germline CDR1 is MNHEY and CDR2 is SMNVEV (reference sequence). This CDR3 contains 16 residues. CDR3 bases: TGTGCCAGCTCCCCCTATGGCGGGAGGGCATCAGATACGCAGTATTTT. Translating it yields CASSPYGGRASDTQYF.

The chain recombines TRBV19 with TRBJ2-7; 9 positions agree with TRBD2. The junction had 14 bases not matched to a gene; V was cut back by 5 bases and J by 0 bases. In germline, CDR1 is LNHDA, CDR2 SQIVND (reference sequence). This CDR3 has 18 residues. CDR3 residues: CASSFSPGTSSFSYEQYF. The CDR3 region has the DNA TGTGCCAGTAGTTTTTCTCCAGGGACTAGCTCCTTCTCCTACGAGCAGTACTTC. The entire variable domain, with the rest obtained from reference TRBV19 and TRBJ2-7, is as follows: DGGITQSPKYLFRKEGQNVTLSCEQNLNHDAMYWYRQDPGQGLRLIYYSQIVNDFQKGDIAEGYSVSREKKESFPLTVTSAQKNPTAFYLCASSFSPGTSSFSYEQYFGPGTRLTVT.

The V and J genes are TRBV5-6 and TRBJ1-5; possibly TRBD1 for D (5 bases). This CDR3 has 13 amino acids. Germline CDR1 reads SGHDT; CDR2 reads YYEEEE. Trimming took 0 bases from V and 5 from J, leaving 6 bases between them. In nucleotides, the CDR3 is TGTGCCAGCAGCTTGGCGGGGGATCAGCCCCAGCATTTT. Its translation is CASSLAGDQPQHF.

The V call is TRBV27, the J call TRBJ1-3, with D maybe TRBD1 (5 bases). V was shortened by 3 bases and J by 2 bases, with 8 bases between the two germline ends. Per germline, CDR1 MNHEY and CDR2 SMNVEV (reference sequence). The CDR3 is 14 amino acids. The CDR3 DNA reads as TGTGCCAGCAGTTTTAAGGGGACTGGAAACACCATATATTTT. The encoded protein is CASSFKGTGNTIYF.